Sequencing of this T cell receptor beta chain was carried out in a study of T cells in Graves' hyperthyroidism and ophthalmopathy. This clonotype showed up many times. TCR beta CDR3 regions were amplified from RNA. Carried out on the TCR CDR3, a first-round RT-PCR used the HTBI primer set. MiXCR, run by TCRdb on the multiplex PCR reads, gives a single entry per CDR3 protein. The table records roughly 260,000 distinct CDR3 sequences, approximately 15% of them present only once. Germline values: CDR1 SNHLY, CDR2 FYNNEI. This CDR3 spans 15 amino acids. The germline V and J ends were trimmed by 6 bases and 5 bases, with 17 bases remaining between them.

The source material was blood. The source of this sequence is a woman aged 40 to 50 with Graves' hyperthyroidism that later progressed to Graves' ophthalmopathy. The V gene is TRBV2, the J gene TRBJ2-1, with D perhaps matching TRBD1 or TRBD2 (5 bases each). This CDR3 reads CASRVGGVGDNEQFF. CDR3 bases: TGTGCCAGCAGAGTCGGAGGAGTGGGGGACAATGAGCAGTTCTTC.